A selection of T cell receptor beta chains follows, all from one sample in a study of T cell repertoires in ileal Crohn's disease. Profiling relied on immunoSEQ multiplex PCR, and the TCRdb table lists in-frame clones only, not all of them. The sample contains about 7,000 clones, around 70% of which appear only once. Sequencing was performed on ileal tissue. These receptors all come from an adult with Crohn's disease. The CDR3 runs from the conserved cysteine through the conserved F or W. D genes are given only for firm matches. Rows may omit the clone size; those that give it use once, few, many or a size class.

clone size	V gene	D gene	J gene	CDR3 protein	CDR3 DNA
-	TRBV6-5	-	TRBJ2-5	CASSYQGWTHQETQYF	TGTGCCAGCAGTTACCAGGGGTGGACACACCAAGAGACCCAGTACTTC
once	TRBV6-6	-	TRBJ1-3	CASQLLAGGIYF	TGTGCCAGCCAGTTACTGGCCGGGGGCATATATTTT
-	TRBV7-2	TRBD2	TRBJ2-4	CASSFGPGGGQYF	TGTGCCAGCAGCTTCGGCCCGGGGGGAGGTCAGTACTTC
few	TRBV25-1	-	TRBJ1-2	CASSEGHSTYGYTF	TGTGCCAGCAGTGAGGGACATTCCACCTATGGCTACACCTTC
-	TRBV14	TRBD1	TRBJ2-2	CASSQDWDRGNTGELFF	TGTGCCAGCAGCCAAGATTGGGACAGGGGGAACACCGGGGAGCTGTTTTTT
few	TRBV7-2	-	TRBJ1-4	CASSLRSEKLFF	TGTGCCAGCAGCTTAAGGAGTGAAAAACTGTTTTTT
-	TRBV25-1	-	TRBJ2-5	CAAGDGAVQETQYF	TGTGCCGCCGGTGATGGGGCCGTACAAGAGACCCAGTACTTC
-	TRBV5-6	-	TRBJ2-6	CASSLFGQTISGANVLTF	TGTGCCAGCAGCTTGTTCGGACAGACGATCTCTGGGGCCAACGTCCTGACTTTC
once	TRBV27	-	TRBJ2-1	CASSLSEVGVEEQFF	TGTGCCAGCAGTTTATCGGAGGTCGGGGTCGAGGAGCAGTTCTTC
-	TRBV25-1	-	TRBJ1-2	CASSEYGDGGYTF	TGTGCCAGCAGTGAATACGGGGATGGCGGCTACACCTTC
-	TRBV18	TRBD1	TRBJ1-6	CASSEGQGGINSPLHF	TGTGCCAGCTCAGAAGGACAGGGAGGGATTAATTCACCCCTCCACTTT
-	TRBV7-4	-	TRBJ2-7	CASSVGHRLSYEQYF	TGTGCCAGCAGCGTGGGCCACAGGCTCTCCTACGAGCAGTACTTC
-	TRBV5-1	-	TRBJ1-2	CASSEEAYYGYTF	TGCGCCAGCAGTGAGGAGGCATACTATGGCTACACCTTC
-	TRBV14	-	TRBJ1-3	CASSPLGPGNTIYF	TGTGCCAGCAGCCCTTTGGGCCCTGGAAACACCATATATTTT
-	TRBV27	TRBD2	TRBJ2-7	CASSLLQSGTRAYEQYF	TGTGCCAGCAGTTTATTACAATCCGGGACTAGGGCCTACGAGCAGTACTTC
once	TRBV19	-	TRBJ1-1	CAGRPGGGRNTEAFF	TGTGCCGGACGCCCGGGGGGCGGGAGAAACACTGAAGCTTTCTTT
-	TRBV7-3	-	TRBJ2-1	CASSLSPGILSGEQFF	TGTGCCAGCAGCTTATCTCCGGGGATCCTATCGGGGGAGCAGTTCTTC
once	TRBV29-1	-	TRBJ2-3	CSGGAGWGGTDTQYF	TGCAGCGGTGGGGCCGGCTGGGGGGGCACAGATACGCAGTATTTT
-	TRBV12-5	-	TRBJ1-1	CASGLERSRAFF	TGTGCTAGTGGTTTGGAGAGATCGCGCGCTTTCTTT
-	TRBV5-6	TRBD1	TRBJ1-2	CASSFPGQGSVGYTF	TGTGCCAGCAGCTTCCCGGGACAGGGGTCCGTCGGCTACACCTTC
few	TRBV18	-	TRBJ1-1	CASSPREENAEAFF	TGTGCCAGCTCACCAAGGGAGGAAAACGCTGAAGCTTTCTTT
-	TRBV30	-	TRBJ1-5	CAWSGTGNGMRPQHF	TGTGCCTGGAGTGGTACAGGGAACGGGATGAGACCCCAGCATTTT
few	TRBV9	-	TRBJ1-1	CASSVDGNTEAFF	TGTGCCAGCAGCGTAGACGGGAACACTGAAGCTTTCTTT
-	TRBV27	-	TRBJ1-5	CASSLAGNRAGNQPQHF	TGTGCCAGCAGTTTGGCAGGGAATAGGGCGGGCAATCAGCCCCAGCATTTT
-	TRBV5-1	-	TRBJ1-1	CASSLDEGGVGTEAFF	TGCGCCAGCAGCTTGGATGAAGGGGGAGTAGGGACTGAAGCTTTCTTT
-	TRBV6-5	-	TRBJ1-6	CASRSPGENNSPLHF	TGTGCCAGCAGGAGCCCAGGGGAAAATAATTCCCCCCTCCACTTT